The TCR beta chain described here comes from a study of shared clonotypes between healthy human individuals. Trimming left V 0 bases short and J 8 bases short, with 9 bases between. The germline V gene encodes CDR1 SGHRS and CDR2 YFSETQ. The CDR3 extends over 13 amino acids. Generated by immunoSEQ multiplex PCR, the TCRdb table keeps only in-frame clones and is missing some. This sample yields about a million clones, of which 70% to 80% are seen a single time; more than 0.85% belongs to the top ten. Sequenced input: memory CD4+ T cells from PBMCs. Subset meaning: CD45RA-negative fraction. The gene calls are TRBV5-1 and TRBJ2-1; the D gene could be TRBD1 or TRBD2 (5 bases each). The sequence derives from a man aged 18 to 30 in good health. Some clones in this sample may be carry-over from other donors' samples. As DNA, the CDR3 is TGCGCCAGCAGCTTGGTCGGGGACCATGAGCAGTTCTTC. Its protein is CASSLVGDHEQFF.